This TCR beta chain came from a study of blood T cell repertoires in COVID-19. On the study more broadly: T cells, B-cell-depleted T cells, or PBMCs supplied cDNA or gDNA.

In the authors' methods: Amplifying reference gene primers gave estimates of nucleated cell counts. This table comes from immunoSEQ multiplex PCR, and its TCRdb copy is limited to in-frame clones, with some not included. V and J calls and clone size come straight from that table; D and trimming were deduced from the DNA. The table shows around 170,000 clones, with about 84% occurring only once. The CDR3 runs to 14 residues. The germline CDR1 and CDR2 sequences are SNHLY and FYNNEI. V trimming: 10 bases; J trimming: 3 bases; junction bases outside the gene matches: 6. Clinical history as reported by participants underpinned cohort assignment. Each recovered donor of Cohort 3 presented with two negative PCRs, clearance, or symptom resolution.

The sample comprised PBMCs or T cells enriched from blood (not recorded which). The rearrangement uses TRBV2 and TRBJ2-2; TRBD1 aligns across 9 bases. This TCR was recovered from a man aged 50-60 years who had recovered from COVID-19. CDR3 region: CATRTGVDTGELFF. DNA for the CDR3: TGTGCCACTCGGACAGGGGTGGACACCGGGGAGCTGTTTTTT.